A single T cell receptor (beta chain) is shown here with its context. Its antigen remains unknown. With RNA at 10%, 30% or 50%, naive CD8 libraries came from approximately 20,000 to 980,000 sorted cells. Sorting captured naive CD8 T cells as CD8+CD4-CCR7+CD45RA+. Germline trimming cut 6 bases from V and 5 bases from J; bases unmatched to any gene: 7. This CDR3 region has 15 residues. TCRdb recomputed calls from the PCR reads with MiXCR, one row per CDR3 protein. The sample lists about 320,000 distinct CDR3 sequences; roughly 24% were seen once. The data were taken from a study of molecular identifiers for immune sequencing clone quantification. Whole-study findings and limits: In cases of identical TCR molecules sharing a barcode, highly expanded clone sizes could be underestimated.

The origin of this receptor is a human donor in good health. Some libraries in this study had Jurkat cell RNA spiked in. The specimen was naive CD8+ T cells from blood, with Jurkat cell RNA spiked in. Subset defined: FACS-sorted CD8+CD4-CCR7+CD45RA+ naive T cells. The rearrangement links TRBV12-3 or TRBV12-4 to TRBJ1-5, with 10 bases fitting TRBD1. In DNA form, the CDR3 reads TGTGCCAGCAGCCCCCCGACAGGGGGCCATCAGCCCCAGCATTTT. Its translation is CASSPPTGGHQPQHF.